This TCR beta chain came from a study of T cell repertoires in cytomegalovirus infection. General study points: Ex vivo responses were dominated by HLA-C-restricted CMV-specific TCR beta clonotypes. Accumulated public TCR beta family frequency recognized individuals carrying CMV together with the relevant HLA.

This clonotype was found many times. Antigen unknown. TCRdb used MiXCR to reprocess the reads, holding one entry per CDR3 protein. Of approximately 1,000,000 distinct CDR3 sequences in the sample, 30% to 40% are singletons; the top ten hold around 15%. CDR3 length: 16 residues. The V gene's germline CDR1 is MNHEY and CDR2 SMNVEV (reference sequence). V lost 6 bases and J lost 10; bases outside the gene matches: 10. The V call is TRBV27, the J call TRBJ1-6; 12 nucleotides agree with TRBD1. This TCR derives from a human donor in good health (CMV status not recorded). Some clones in this sample may be carry-over from other donors' samples. The input for sequencing was cultured CD8+ T cells from PBMCs, taken from culture after CMV antigen stimulation. CDR3: CASSTGTGGLGSPLHF. For the CDR3, the DNA is TGTGCCAGCAGCACCGGGACAGGGGGCCTGGGGTCACCCCTCCACTTT.